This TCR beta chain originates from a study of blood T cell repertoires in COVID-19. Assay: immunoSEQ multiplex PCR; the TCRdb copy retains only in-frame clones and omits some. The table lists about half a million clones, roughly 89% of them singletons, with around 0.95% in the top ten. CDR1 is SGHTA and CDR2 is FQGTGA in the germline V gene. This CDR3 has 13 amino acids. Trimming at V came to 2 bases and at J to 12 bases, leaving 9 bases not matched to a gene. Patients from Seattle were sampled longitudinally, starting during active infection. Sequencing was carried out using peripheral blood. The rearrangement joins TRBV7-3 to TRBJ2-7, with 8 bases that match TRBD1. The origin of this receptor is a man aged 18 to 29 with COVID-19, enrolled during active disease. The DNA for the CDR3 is TGTGCCAGCAGCTTATTGATAGGGACAGGACTGTACTTC. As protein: CASSLLIGTGLYF.